This T cell receptor (beta chain) is drawn from a study of Ad26.COV2.S vaccination and SARS-CoV-2 variants (TCRdb year 2021). For the study in its entirety: Vaccine-arm donors were drawn from COV1001, a multicentre, randomized, double-blind, placebo-controlled phase I-IIa trial of Ad26.COV2.S in healthy adults. Ad26.COV2.S was administered intramuscularly at 5 x 10^10 or 1 x 10^11 viral particles, either as a single shot or as two shots given 56 days apart. The specificity and breadth of SARS-CoV-2-reactive T cell receptors after Ad26.COV2.S vaccination were assessed by TCRbeta repertoire sequencing. The TCR-sequenced set comprised about 32 samples: 19 Ad26.COV2.S vaccine recipients, 5 placebo recipients and 8 SARS-CoV-2 convalescent individuals. Trial participants were randomized into five groups of five: low-dose or high-dose Ad26.COV2.S given once or twice, or placebo on both occasions. Investigators remained blinded to trial group allocation during experiments and outcome assessment. Results and caveats for the whole study, not just this receptor: The study was not powered to compare responses between vaccine doses or regimens. Compared with placebo recipients, Ad26.COV2.S recipients showed higher spike-specific TCR breadth (P = 0.0014). It was noted by the authors that total T cell responses may have been underestimated by the TCR breadth and depth analyses. Vaccine and placebo recipients had comparable non-spike TCR breadth, which fits with the vaccine containing only spike. After vaccination, substantial breadth of spike-specific CD8+ and CD4+ T cell responses was reported.

Via the germline V gene, CDR1 is MDHEN and CDR2 SYDVKM. From the cysteine up to the phenylalanine, the CDR3 has a length of 13 residues. Just the 39-base CDR3 DNA is kept, in frame starting at base 1. Between the V and J ends, shortened by 4 bases and 0 bases respectively, the junction contains 6 bases. The treatment or condition label corresponds to: about 20 received Ad26.COV2.S at low or high dose, single or two shots; several received placebo; per-sample allocation not given. For vaccine and placebo recipients, the sequenced repertoires came from samples collected on day 63 after the first injection. Cohort 1b enrolled 25 to 30 adults aged 18-55 years at a single site in Boston, USA, between 29 July and 7 August 2020. Ad26.COV2.S consisted of a replication-incompetent adenovirus type 26 vector by which a prefusion-stabilized SARS-CoV-2 spike protein from the original Wuhan strain was expressed.

With respect to this clone: No antigen is known for it. No much larger clonotype is one base removed from it; base qualities were not supplied.

The immunoSEQ Assay was used to sequence TCRbeta CDR3 regions. After extraction, genomic DNA underwent amplification by bias-controlled multiplex PCR, followed by high-throughput sequencing. Per the authors' processing: Collapsing and filtering of sequences were performed to quantify the absolute abundance of each unique TCRbeta CDR3 region. T cell fraction was estimated by normalizing TCRbeta template counts to usable DNA, which was measured by amplifying reference genes present in all nucleated cells. Repertoire TCRs were annotated as SARS-CoV-2-specific by exact matching of V gene, CDR3 amino acid sequence and J gene to a known reactive TCR set. The reference SARS-CoV-2 TCR set was obtained from MIRA and was filtered for enrichment in COVID-19-positive ImmuneCODE repertoires, whereby public or cross-reactive TCRs were removed. Using the MIRA antigens, annotated TCRs were further analysed by specific ORF or by position within an ORF. Breadth was defined as the number of annotated unique rearrangements divided by the total number of unique productive rearrangements, and depth was defined as the summed frequency of the annotated unique rearrangements. Two-sided Wilcoxon rank-sum tests were applied when comparing TCR breadth between groups. The table comes from immuneACCESS by way of TCRdb, which keeps in-frame sequences with V and J called. Part of the clones is missing from these tables; in studies checked, under half for an unresolved V gene and the rest for unknown reasons. The V and J calls and clone size were taken over from that table, and D and trimming were inferred from the DNA. For this sample the table gives 400,000 to 450,000 clones, of which 90% were detected only once. The ten largest clones take up 4.3% of the sample.

The chain couples TRBV28 to TRBJ1-2, with the D gene too uncertain to name. The sequence was obtained from a person aged 18-60 years who received the Ad26.COV2.S COVID-19 vaccine or a placebo. The source was peripheral blood, collected in a trial of Ad26.COV2.S vaccine versus placebo. The DNA reads as follows: TGTGCCAGCAGTTCGTCGACTAACTATGGCTACACCTTC. It specifies CASSSSTNYGYTF.